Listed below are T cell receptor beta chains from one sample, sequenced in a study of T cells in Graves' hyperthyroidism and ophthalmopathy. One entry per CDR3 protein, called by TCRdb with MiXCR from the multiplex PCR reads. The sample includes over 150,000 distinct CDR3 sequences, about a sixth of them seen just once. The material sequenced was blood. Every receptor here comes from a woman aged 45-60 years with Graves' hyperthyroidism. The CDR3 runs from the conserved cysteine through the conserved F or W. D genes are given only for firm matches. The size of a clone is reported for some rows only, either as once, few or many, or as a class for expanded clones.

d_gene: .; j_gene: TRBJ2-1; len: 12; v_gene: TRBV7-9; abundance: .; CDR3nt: TGTGCCAGCAGCAAGACTAGTGGTGAGCAGTTCTTC; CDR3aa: CASSKTSGEQFF
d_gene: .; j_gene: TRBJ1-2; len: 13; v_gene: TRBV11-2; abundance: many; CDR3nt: TGTGCCAGCAGCCTGGGACCTAACTATGGCTACACCTTC; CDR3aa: CASSLGPNYGYTF
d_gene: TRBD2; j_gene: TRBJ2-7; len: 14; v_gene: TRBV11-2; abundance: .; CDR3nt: TGTGCCAGCAGCTTGCGACTAGCGGGATACGAGCAGTACTTC; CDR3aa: CASSLRLAGYEQYF
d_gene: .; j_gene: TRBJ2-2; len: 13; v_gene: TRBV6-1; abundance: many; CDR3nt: TGTGCCAGCAGTGAGGTTGACACCGGGGAGCTGTTTTTT; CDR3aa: CASSEVDTGELFF
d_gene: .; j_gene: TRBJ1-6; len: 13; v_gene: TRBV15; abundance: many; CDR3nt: TGTGCCACCAGCAGCGCATCGGGTTCACCCCTCCACTTT; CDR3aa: CATSSASGSPLHF
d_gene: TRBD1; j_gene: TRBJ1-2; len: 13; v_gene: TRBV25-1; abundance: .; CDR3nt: TGTGCCAGTGTAGGGACAGGGGGTGGTGGCTACACCTTC; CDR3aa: CASVGTGGGGYTF
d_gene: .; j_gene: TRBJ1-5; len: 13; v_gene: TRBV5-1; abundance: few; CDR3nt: TGCGCCAGCAGCTTGGTGGTGGGTCAGCCCCAGCATTTT; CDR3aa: CASSLVVGQPQHF
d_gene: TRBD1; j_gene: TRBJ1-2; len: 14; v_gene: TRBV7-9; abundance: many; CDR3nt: TGTGCCAGCAGCTTCCAGGGGGTGGGATATGGCTACACCTTC; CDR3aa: CASSFQGVGYGYTF
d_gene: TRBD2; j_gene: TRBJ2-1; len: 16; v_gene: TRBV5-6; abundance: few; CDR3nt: TGTGCCAGCAGAGAGCTACTAGCGGGAGGGAACAATGAGCAGTTCTTC; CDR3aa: CASRELLAGGNNEQFF
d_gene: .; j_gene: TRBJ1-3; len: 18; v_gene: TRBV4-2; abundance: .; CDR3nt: TGTGCCAGCAGCCAAGTAGGAGGGTCCCGGAATTCTGGAAACACCATATATTTT; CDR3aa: CASSQVGGSRNSGNTIYF
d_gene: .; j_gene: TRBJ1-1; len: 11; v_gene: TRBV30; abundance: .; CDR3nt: TGTGCCTGGCAGGGGTCCACTGAAGCTTTCTTT; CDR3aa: CAWQGSTEAFF
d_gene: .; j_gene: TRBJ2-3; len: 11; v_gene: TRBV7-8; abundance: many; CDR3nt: TGTGCCAGCCTGGAGGCAGATACGCAGTATTTT; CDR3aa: CASLEADTQYF
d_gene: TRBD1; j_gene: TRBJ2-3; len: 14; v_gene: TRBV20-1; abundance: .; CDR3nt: TGCAGTGCTAGACAAACAGGGGCGGCGGACACGCAGTATTTT; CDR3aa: CSARQTGAADTQYF
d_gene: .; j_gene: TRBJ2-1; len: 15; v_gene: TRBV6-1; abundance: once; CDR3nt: TGTGCCAGCAGTCCGAACGGGAGTCCCCGCAATGAGCAGTTCTTC; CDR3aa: CASSPNGSPRNEQFF
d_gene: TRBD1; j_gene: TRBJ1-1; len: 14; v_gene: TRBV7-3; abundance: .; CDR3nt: TGTGCCAGCAGCTCCCGGACAGGGGACACTGAAGCTTTCTTT; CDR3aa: CASSSRTGDTEAFF